This T cell receptor (beta chain) was retrieved from a study of Graves' ophthalmopathy and Graves' hyperthyroidism. Looked up from germline, CDR1 is MDHEN and CDR2 is SYDVKM. There are 13 residues in the CDR3. V dropped 6 bases and J dropped 6 bases, with 12 bases sitting between them. Transcripts of RNA were the source for amplifying TCR beta CDR3 regions. Second-round multiplex PCR followed a first-round RT-PCR using HTBI primers. TCRdb ran MiXCR on the multiplex PCR reads and lists one entry per CDR3 protein. The sample shows about 210,000 distinct CDR3 sequences, about 32% of them seen only once. Each donor who had ophthalmopathy showed moderate-to-severe activity, a CAS of ≥3, a NOSPECS of ≥4, and a duration under 3 months. Thyroid ultrasound, orbital computed tomography, TRAb, serum thyroxine and clinical symptoms formed the basis of diagnosis. This clonotype was observed many times.

The source is a man aged 50-60 years with Graves' ophthalmopathy. The chain couples TRBV28 to TRBJ1-5; D not resolved. Material: peripheral blood. The CDR3 is CASRITDRQPQHF. In DNA, the CDR3 is TGTGCCAGCAGGATTACCGACCGTCAGCCCCAGCATTTT.